The entry below describes one T cell receptor (beta chain). Its specificity is not known. The source of the sample is a study of T cell responses to AZD1222 COVID-19 vaccine. Overall study: Both about-4-week and about-12-week second-dose recipients were combined.

Germline V gene sequence: CDR1 SGHKS, CDR2 YYEKEE (reference sequence). The V gene lost 0 bases and the J gene lost 6 bases, with 16 bases spanning the gap. This CDR3 contains 15 residues. General observations from the study: Seropositive AZD1222 recipients at baseline numbered only five or six. No day 14 peak samples; only post-peak repertoires were characterized.

The repertoire was sequenced with immunoSEQ multiplex PCR; TCRdb's copy has only in-frame clones and lacks some. The sample lists about 54,000 clones; under 90% were seen once. This receptor was obtained from an adult in good health. The chain has TRBV5-5 and TRBJ2-7, with D uncertain. Sequenced here: peripheral blood, sampled on day 0 of AZD1222 vaccination. The CDR3 protein is CASSLVGSYSSEQYF. DNA for the CDR3: TGTGCCAGCAGCTTGGTAGGTAGTTACTCTTCCGAGCAGTACTTC.